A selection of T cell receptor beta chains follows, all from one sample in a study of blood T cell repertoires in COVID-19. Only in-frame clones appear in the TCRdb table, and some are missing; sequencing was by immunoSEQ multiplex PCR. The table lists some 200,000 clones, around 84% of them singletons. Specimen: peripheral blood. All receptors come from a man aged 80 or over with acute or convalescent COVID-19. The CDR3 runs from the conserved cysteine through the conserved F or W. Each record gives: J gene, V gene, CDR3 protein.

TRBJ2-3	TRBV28	CASSSPLGTGGNTDTQYF
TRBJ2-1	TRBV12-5	CASGLEQPLNEQFF
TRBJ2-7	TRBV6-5	CASSYLAGESYEQYF
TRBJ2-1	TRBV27	CASSLFSGRSYNEQFF
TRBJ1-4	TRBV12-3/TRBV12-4	CASSIEANEKLFF
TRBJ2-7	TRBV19	CASSPPGHRGYEQYF
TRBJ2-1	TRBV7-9	CASVRAGLSSNEQFF
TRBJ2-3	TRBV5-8	CASSLGGSADTQYF
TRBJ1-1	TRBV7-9	CASSGSPGTGNTEAFF
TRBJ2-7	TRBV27	CASSVPGQGTYEQYF
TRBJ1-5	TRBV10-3	CAIRDTPNQPQHF
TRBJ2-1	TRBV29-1	CSVEASGTGDEQFF
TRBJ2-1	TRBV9	CASSVRGIANEQFF
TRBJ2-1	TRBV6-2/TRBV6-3	CASSRTGYNEQFF
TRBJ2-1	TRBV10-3	CAISELEDRRNEQFF
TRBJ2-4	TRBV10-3	CAISARGADKNIQYF
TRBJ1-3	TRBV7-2	CASSLGEGRAGNTIYF
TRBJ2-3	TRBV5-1	CASSLITGVPASTDTQYF
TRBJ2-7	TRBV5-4	CASSGKGGSGEQYF
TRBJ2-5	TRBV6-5	CASMRGGSETQYF
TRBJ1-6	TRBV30	CAWGSSYNSPLHF
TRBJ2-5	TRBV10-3	CAIREDRGGETQYF
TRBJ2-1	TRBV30	CAWSVASGNEQFF
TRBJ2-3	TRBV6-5	CASRRPSGGPDTQYF
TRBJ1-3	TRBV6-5	CATGQLLSSGNTIYF
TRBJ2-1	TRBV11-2	CASSLGRAGGWYNEQFF
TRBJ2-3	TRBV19	CASSGWRERGTDTQYF
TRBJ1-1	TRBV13	CASSQTRGGPAFF
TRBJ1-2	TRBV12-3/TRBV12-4	CASSSGGNYGYTF
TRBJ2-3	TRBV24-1	CATSDLASGTGPSFTDTQYF
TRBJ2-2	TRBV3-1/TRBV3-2	CASSQAGLAKNTGELFF
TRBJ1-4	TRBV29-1	CSVAGGTWNEKLFF
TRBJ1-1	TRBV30	CAWSGTGLTEAFF
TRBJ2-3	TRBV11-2	CASSSYASRGLTDTQYF
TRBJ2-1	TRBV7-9	CASSLDLAYNEQFF